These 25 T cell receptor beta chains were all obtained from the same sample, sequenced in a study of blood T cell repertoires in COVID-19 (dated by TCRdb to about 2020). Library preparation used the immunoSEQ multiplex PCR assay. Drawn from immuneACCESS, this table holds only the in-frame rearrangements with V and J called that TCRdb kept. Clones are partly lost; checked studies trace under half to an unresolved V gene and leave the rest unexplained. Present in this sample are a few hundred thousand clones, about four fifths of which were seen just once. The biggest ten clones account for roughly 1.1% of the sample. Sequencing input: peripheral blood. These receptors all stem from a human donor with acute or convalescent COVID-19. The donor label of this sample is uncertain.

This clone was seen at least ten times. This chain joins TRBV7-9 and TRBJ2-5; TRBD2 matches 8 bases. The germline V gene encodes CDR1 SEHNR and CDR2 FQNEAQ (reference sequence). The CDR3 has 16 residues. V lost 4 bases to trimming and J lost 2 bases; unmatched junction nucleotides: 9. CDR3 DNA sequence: TGTGCCAGCAGCTCCTCCGGGACTAGATATCAAGAGACCCAGTACTTC. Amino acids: CASSSSGTRYQETQYF.

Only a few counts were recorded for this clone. CDR3 DNA: TGTGCCAGCAGTTACACGGCTAGCGGTTTCACAGATACGCAGTATTTT. This gives the protein CASSYTASGFTDTQYF. The V and J genes are TRBV6-5 and TRBJ2-3; TRBD2 matches at 7 bases. In germline, CDR1 is MNHEY, CDR2 SVGAGI. After removal of 2 bases from V and 2 bases from J, the junction contained 7 bases not matched to a gene. CDR3 length: 16 residues.

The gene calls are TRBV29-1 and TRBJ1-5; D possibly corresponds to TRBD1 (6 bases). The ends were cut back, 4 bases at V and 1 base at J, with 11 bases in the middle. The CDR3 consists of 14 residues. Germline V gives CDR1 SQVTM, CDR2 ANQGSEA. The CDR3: CSVGIGGSNQPQHF. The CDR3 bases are TGCAGCGTTGGAATTGGGGGCAGCAATCAGCCCCAGCATTTT.

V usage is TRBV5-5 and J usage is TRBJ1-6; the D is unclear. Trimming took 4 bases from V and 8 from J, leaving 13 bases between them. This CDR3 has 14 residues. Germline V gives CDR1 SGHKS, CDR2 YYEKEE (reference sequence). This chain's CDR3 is CASSQVGFDSPLHF. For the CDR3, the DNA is TGTGCCAGCAGCCAAGTCGGGTTTGATTCACCCCTCCACTTT.

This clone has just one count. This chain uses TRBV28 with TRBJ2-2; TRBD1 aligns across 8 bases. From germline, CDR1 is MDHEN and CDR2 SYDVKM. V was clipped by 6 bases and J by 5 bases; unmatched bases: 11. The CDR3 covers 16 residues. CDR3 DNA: TGTGCCAGCAGGGCAGGGGGCCTGCTATTGACCGGGGAGCTGTTTTTT. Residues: CASRAGGLLLTGELFF.

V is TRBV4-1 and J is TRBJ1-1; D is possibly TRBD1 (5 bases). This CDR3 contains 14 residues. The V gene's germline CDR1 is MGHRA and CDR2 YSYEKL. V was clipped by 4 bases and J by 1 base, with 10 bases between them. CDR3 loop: CASSLLTGNTEAFF. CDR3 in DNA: TGCGCCAGCAGCCTATTAACAGGGAACACTGAAGCTTTCTTT.

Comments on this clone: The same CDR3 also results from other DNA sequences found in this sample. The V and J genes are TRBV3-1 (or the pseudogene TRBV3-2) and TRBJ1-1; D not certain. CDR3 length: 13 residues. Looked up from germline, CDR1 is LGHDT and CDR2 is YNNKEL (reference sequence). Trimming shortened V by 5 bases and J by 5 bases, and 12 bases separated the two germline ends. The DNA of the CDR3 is TGTGCCAGCAGCAATGAAGGCAGGACTGAAGCTTTCTTT. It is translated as CASSNEGRTEAFF.

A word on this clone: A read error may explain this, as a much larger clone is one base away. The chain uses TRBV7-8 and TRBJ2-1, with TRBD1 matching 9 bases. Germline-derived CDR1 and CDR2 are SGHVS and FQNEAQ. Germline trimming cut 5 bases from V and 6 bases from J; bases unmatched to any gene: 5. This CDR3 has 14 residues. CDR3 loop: CASSKEGQGNEQFF. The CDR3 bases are TGTGCCAGCAGCAAGGAGGGACAGGGCAATGAGCAGTTCTTC.

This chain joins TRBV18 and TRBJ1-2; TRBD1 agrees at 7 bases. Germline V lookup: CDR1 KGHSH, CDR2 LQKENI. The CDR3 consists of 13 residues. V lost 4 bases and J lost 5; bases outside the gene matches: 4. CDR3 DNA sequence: TGTGCCAGCTCACGGGACAGCCTTTATGGCTACACCTTC. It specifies CASSRDSLYGYTF.

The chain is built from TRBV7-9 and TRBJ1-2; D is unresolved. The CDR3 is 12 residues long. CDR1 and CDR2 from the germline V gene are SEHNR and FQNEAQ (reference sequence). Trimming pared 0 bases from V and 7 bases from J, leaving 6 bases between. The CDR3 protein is CASSLATGGYTF. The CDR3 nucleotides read TGTGCCAGCAGCTTAGCGACGGGTGGCTACACCTTC.

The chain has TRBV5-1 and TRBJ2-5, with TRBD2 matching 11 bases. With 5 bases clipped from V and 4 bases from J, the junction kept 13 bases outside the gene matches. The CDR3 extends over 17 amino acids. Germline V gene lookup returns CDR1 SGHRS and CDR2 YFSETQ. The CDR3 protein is CASSLGTSGRTGETQYF. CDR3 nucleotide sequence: TGCGCCAGCAGTTTAGGGACTAGCGGCAGAACGGGAGAGACCCAGTACTTC.

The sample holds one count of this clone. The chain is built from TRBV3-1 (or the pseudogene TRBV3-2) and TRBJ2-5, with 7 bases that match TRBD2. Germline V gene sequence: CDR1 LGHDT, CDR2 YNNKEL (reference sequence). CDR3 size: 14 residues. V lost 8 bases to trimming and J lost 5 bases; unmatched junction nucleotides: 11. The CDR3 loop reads CASLHSGVSETQYF. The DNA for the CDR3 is TGTGCCAGCCTCCACAGCGGGGTCTCGGAGACCCAGTACTTC.

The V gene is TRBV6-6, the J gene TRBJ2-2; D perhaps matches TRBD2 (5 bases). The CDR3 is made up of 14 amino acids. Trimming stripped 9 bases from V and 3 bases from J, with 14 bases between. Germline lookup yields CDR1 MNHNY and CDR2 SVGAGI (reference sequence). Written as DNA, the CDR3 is TGTGCCAGTCAACTAGTGTTACACACCGGGGAGCTGTTTTTT. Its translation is CASQLVLHTGELFF.

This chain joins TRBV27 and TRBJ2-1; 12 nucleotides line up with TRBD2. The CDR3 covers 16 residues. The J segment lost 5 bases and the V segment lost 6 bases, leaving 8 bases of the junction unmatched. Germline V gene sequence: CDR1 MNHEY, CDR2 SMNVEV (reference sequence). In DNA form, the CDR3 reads TGTGCCAGCAGGGTACTAGCGGGGGGCTCAAACAATGAGCAGTTCTTC. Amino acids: CASRVLAGGSNNEQFF.

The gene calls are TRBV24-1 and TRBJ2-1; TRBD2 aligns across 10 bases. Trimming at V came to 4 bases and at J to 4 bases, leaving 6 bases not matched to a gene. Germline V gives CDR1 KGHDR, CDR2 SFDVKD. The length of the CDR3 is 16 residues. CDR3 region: CATSDPAGGRYNEQFF. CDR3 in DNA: TGTGCCACCAGTGACCCAGCGGGGGGGCGTTACAATGAGCAGTTCTTC.

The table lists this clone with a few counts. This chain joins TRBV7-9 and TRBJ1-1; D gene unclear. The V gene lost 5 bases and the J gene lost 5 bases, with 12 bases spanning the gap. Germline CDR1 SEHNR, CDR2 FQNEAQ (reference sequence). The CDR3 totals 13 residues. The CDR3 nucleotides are TGTGCCAGCAGCCCCGGCTCCAGGACTGAAGCTTTCTTT. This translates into CASSPGSRTEAFF.

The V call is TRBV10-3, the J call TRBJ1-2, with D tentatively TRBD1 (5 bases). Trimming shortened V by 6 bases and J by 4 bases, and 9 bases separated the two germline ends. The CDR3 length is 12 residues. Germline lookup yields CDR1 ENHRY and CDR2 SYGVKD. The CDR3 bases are TGTGCCATCAGCACAGGACGCTATGGCTACACCTTC. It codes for CAISTGRYGYTF.

CDR3 protein: CASSGGARADTQYF. As DNA, the CDR3 is TGTGCCAGCAGCGGGGGAGCGAGGGCAGATACGCAGTATTTT. The V gene is TRBV9, the J gene TRBJ2-3, with D perhaps TRBD2 (5 bases). The CDR3 consists of 14 residues. Per germline, CDR1 SGDLS and CDR2 YYNGEE. Trimming removed 3 bases at V and 4 bases at J, with 12 bases between.

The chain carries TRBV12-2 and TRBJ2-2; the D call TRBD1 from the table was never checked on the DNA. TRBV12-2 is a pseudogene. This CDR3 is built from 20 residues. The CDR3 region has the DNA TGTGCAAGTCGCTTAGCAAAGATTGTGGGCCGGCAGGGGGCCACCGGGGAGCTGTTTTTT. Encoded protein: CASRLAKIVGRQGATGELFF.

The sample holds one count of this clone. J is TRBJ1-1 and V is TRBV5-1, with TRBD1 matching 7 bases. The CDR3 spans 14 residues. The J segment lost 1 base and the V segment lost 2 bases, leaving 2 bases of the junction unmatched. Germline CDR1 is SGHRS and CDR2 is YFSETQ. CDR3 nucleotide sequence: TGCGCCAGCAGCTTAAGGGGGCGGAACACTGAAGCTTTCTTT. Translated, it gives CASSLRGRNTEAFF.

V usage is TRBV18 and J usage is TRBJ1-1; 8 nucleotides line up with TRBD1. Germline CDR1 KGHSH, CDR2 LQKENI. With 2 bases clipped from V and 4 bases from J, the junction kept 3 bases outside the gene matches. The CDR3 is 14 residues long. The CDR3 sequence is CASSPSTGVTEAFF. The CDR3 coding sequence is TGTGCCAGCTCACCATCGACAGGGGTCACTGAAGCTTTCTTT.

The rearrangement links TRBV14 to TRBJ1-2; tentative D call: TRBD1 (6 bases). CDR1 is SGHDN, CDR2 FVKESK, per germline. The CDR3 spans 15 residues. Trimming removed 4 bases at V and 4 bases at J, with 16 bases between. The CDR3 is CASSPTRTDRYGYTF. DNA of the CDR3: TGTGCCAGCAGCCCTACACGGACAGATCGCTATGGCTACACCTTC.

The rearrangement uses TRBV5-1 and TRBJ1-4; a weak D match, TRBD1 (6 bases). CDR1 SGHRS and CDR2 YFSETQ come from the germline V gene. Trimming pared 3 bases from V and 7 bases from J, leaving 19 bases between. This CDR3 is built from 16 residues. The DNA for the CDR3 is TGCGCCAGCAGCTCAGCAATTGACAGGTTTACTGAAAAACTGTTTTTT. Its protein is CASSSAIDRFTEKLFF.

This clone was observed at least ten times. CDR3 loop: CASSFRESNQPQHF. CDR3 DNA: TGTGCCAGCAGCTTCAGGGAAAGCAATCAGCCCCAGCATTTT. The chain is built from TRBV7-9 and TRBJ1-5; the D gene is possibly TRBD1 (5 bases). The ends were cut back, 3 bases at V and 1 base at J, with 7 bases in the middle. The CDR3 sequence is 14 residues long. Germline values: CDR1 SEHNR, CDR2 FQNEAQ (reference sequence).

CDR3 residues: CASSPQEGLNTEAFF. CDR3 DNA sequence: TGTGCCAGCAGTCCACAGGAGGGGTTGAACACTGAAGCTTTCTTT. The rearrangement uses TRBV27 and TRBJ1-1; possibly TRBD1 for D (5 bases). The CDR3 covers 15 residues. Trimming shortened V by 5 bases and J by 0 bases, and 13 bases separated the two germline ends. Per germline, CDR1 MNHEY and CDR2 SMNVEV (reference sequence).